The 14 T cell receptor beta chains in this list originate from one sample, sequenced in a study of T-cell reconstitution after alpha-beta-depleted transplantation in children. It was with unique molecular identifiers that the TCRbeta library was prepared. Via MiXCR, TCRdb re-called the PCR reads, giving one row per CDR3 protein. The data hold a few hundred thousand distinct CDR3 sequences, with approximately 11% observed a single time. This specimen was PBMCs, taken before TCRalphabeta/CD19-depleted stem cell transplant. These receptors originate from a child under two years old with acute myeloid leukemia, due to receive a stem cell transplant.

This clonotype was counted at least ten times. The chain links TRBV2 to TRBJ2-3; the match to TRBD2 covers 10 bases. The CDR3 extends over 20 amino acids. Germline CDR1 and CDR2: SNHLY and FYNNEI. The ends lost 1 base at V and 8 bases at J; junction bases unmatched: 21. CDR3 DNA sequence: TGTGCCAGCAGTGAAGGCCTAGCGGGAGTCAATGGTGGCGGACCAACTACGCAGTATTTT. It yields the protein CASSEGLAGVNGGGPTTQYF.

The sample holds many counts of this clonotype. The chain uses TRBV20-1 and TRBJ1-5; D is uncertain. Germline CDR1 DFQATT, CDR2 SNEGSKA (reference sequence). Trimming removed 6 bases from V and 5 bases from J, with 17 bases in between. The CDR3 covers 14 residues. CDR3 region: CSARMGGWYQPQHF. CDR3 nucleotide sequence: TGCAGTGCGAGAATGGGTGGCTGGTATCAGCCCCAGCATTTT.

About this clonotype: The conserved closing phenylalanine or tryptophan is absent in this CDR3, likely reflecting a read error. CDR3 in amino acids: CSARLTSGGPYNGQFL. CDR3 nucleotides: TGCAGTGCTAGACTTACTAGCGGGGGCCCCTACAATGGGCAGTTCTTG. This chain links TRBV20-1 with TRBJ2-1, with 11 bases aligning to TRBD2. The CDR3 loop spans 16 amino acids. Per the germline V gene, CDR1 is DFQATT and CDR2 is SNEGSKA (reference sequence).

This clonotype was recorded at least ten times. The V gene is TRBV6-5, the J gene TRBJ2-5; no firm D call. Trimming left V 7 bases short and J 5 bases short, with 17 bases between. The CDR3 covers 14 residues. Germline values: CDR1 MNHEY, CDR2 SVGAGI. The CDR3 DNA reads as TGTGCCAGCATCGAGAACTCCCCAAAGGAGACCCAGTACTTC. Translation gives CASIENSPKETQYF.

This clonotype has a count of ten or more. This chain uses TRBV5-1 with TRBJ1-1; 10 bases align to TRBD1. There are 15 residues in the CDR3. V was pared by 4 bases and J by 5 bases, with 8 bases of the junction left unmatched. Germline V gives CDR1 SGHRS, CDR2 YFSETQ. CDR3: CASSRRQGAGTEAFF. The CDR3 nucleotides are TGCGCCAGCAGCAGAAGACAGGGGGCAGGAACTGAAGCTTTCTTT.

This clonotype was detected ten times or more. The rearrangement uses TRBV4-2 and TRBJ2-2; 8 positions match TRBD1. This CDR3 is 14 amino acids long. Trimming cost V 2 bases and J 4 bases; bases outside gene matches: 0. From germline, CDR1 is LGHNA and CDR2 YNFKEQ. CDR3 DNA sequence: TGTGCCAGCAGCCAACAGGGGGCCACCGGGGAGCTGTTTTTT. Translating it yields CASSQQGATGELFF.

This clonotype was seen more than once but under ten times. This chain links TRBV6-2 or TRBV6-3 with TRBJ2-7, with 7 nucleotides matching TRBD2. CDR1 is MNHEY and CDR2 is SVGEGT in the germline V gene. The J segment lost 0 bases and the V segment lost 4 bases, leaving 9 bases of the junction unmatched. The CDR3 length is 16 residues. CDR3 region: CASSSPGREPSYEQYF. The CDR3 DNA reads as TGTGCCAGCAGTTCCCCAGGGCGGGAGCCCTCCTACGAGCAGTACTTC.

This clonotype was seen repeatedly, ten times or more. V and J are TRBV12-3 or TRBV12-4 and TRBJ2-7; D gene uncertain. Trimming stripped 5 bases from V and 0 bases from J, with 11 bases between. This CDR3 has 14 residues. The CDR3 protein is CASSPLRVSYEQYF. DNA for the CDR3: TGTGCCAGCAGTCCCCTTCGCGTCTCCTACGAGCAGTACTTC.

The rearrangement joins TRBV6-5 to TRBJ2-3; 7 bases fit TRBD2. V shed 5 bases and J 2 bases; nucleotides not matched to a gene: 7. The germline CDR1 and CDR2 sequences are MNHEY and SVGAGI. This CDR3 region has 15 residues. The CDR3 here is CASSTRAGLTDTQYF. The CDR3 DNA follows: TGTGCCAGCAGTACGCGAGCGGGGCTCACAGATACGCAGTATTTT.

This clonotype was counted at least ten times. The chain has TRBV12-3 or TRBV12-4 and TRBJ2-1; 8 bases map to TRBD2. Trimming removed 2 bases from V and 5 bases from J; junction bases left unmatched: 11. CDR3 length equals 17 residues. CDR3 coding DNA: TGTGCCAGCAGTTTAACCCAGGGCGGGGGGCGAAACAATGAGCAGTTCTTC. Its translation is CASSLTQGGGRNNEQFF.

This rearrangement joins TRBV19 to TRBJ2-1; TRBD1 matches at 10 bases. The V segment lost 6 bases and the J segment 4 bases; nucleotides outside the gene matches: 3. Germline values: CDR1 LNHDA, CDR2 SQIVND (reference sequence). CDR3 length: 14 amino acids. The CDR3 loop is CASRDRGPYNEQFF. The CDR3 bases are TGTGCCAGTAGAGACAGGGGGCCTTACAATGAGCAGTTCTTC.

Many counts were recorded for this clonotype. DNA of the CDR3: TGTGCCAGCAGCTTAGTTGGGGGGAATAATGAAAAACTGTTTTTT. Protein: CASSLVGGNNEKLFF. The chain uses TRBV7-6 and TRBJ1-4; maybe TRBD1 (5 bases). The germline V gene has CDR1 SGHVS and CDR2 FNYEAQ. V gave up 1 base and J gave up 4 bases, with 10 bases separating them. The CDR3 contains 15 residues.

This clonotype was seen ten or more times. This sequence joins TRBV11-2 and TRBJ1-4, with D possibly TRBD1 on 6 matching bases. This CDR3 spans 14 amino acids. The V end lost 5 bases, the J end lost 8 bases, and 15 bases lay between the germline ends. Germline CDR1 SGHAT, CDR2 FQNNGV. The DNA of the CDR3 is TGTGCCAGCAGCCGGGACATTCAAAAGGAAAAACTGTTTTTT. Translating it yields CASSRDIQKEKLFF. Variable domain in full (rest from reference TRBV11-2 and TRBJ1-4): EAGVAQSPRYKIIEKRQSVAFWCNPISGHATLYWYQQILGQGPKLLIQFQNNGVVDDSQLPKDRFSAERLKGVDSTLKIQPAKLEDSAVYLCASSRDIQKEKLFFGSGTQLSVL.

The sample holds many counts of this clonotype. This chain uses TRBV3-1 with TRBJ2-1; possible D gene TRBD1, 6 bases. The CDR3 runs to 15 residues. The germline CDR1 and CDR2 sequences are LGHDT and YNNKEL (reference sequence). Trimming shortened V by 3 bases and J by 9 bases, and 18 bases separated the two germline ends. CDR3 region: CASSHDWGQLLEQFF. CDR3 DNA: TGTGCCAGCAGCCATGACTGGGGGCAGTTACTTGAGCAGTTCTTC.